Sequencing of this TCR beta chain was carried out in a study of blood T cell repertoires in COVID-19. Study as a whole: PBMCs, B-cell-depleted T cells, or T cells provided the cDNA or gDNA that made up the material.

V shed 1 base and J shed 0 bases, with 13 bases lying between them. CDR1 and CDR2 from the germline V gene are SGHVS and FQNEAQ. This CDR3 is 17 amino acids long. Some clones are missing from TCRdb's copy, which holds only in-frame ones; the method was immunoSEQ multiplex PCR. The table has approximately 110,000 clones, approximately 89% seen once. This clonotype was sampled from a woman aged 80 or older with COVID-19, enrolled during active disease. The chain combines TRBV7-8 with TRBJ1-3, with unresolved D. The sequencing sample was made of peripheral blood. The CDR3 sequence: CASSLGGRVDSGNTIYF. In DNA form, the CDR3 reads TGTGCCAGCAGCTTAGGAGGGCGAGTAGACTCTGGAAACACCATATATTTT.